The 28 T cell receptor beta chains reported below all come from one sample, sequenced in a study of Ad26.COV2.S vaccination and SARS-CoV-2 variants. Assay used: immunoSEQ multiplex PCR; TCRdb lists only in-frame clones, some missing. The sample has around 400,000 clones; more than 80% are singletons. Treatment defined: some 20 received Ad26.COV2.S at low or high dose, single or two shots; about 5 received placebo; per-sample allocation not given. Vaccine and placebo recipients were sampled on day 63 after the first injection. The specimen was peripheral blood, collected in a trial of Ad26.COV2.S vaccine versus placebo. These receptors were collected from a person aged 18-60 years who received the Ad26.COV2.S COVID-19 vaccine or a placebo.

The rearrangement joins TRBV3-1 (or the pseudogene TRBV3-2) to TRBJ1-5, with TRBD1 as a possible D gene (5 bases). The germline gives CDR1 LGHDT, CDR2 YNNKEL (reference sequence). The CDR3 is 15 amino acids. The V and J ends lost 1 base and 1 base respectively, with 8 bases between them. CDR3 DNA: TGTGCCAGCAGCCAAGGGGCAGGGAGCAATCAGCCCCAGCATTTT. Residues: CASSQGAGSNQPQHF.

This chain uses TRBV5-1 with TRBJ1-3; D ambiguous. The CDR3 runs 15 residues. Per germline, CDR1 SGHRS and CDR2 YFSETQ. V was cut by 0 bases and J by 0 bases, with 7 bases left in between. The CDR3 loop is CASSLGRISGNTIYF. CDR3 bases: TGCGCCAGCAGCTTGGGACGGATCTCTGGAAACACCATATATTTT.

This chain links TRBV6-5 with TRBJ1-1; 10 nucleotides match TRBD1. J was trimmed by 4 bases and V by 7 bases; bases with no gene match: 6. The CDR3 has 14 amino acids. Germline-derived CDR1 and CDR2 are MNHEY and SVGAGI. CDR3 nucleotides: TGTGCCAGCAATCCGACAGGGGGCATCACTGAAGCTTTCTTT. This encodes CASNPTGGITEAFF.

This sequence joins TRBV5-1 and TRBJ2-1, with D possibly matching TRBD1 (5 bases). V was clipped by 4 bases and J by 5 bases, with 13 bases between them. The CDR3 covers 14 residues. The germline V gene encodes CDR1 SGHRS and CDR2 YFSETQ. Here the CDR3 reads CASSRLGADNEQFF. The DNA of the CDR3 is TGCGCCAGCAGCCGCCTAGGGGCGGACAATGAGCAGTTCTTC.

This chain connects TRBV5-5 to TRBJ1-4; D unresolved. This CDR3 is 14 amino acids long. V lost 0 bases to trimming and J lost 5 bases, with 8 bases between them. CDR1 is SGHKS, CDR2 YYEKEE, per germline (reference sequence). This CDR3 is CASSLAQVNEKLFF. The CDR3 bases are TGTGCCAGCAGCTTGGCGCAGGTCAATGAAAAACTGTTTTTT.

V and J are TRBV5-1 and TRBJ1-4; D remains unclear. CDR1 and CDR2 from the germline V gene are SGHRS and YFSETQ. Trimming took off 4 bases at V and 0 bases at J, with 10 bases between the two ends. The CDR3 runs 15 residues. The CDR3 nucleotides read TGCGCCAGCAGCCCTCAGACCTCAACTAATGAAAAACTGTTTTTT. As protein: CASSPQTSTNEKLFF.

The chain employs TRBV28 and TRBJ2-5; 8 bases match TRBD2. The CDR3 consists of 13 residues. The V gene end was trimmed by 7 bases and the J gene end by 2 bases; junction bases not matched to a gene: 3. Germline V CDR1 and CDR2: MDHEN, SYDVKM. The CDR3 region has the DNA TGTGCCAGCATAGCTAGCGGGCAAGAGACCCAGTACTTC. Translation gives CASIASGQETQYF.

The CDR3 is CASSSGGGPYEQYF. CDR3 nucleotides: TGTGCCAGCAGCTCTGGTGGCGGGCCCTACGAGCAGTACTTC. The chain has TRBV28 and TRBJ2-7; D might be TRBD2 (5 bases). Germline V gene sequence: CDR1 MDHEN, CDR2 SYDVKM. V was trimmed by 6 bases and J by 2 bases, leaving 14 bases between them. The CDR3 runs 14 residues.

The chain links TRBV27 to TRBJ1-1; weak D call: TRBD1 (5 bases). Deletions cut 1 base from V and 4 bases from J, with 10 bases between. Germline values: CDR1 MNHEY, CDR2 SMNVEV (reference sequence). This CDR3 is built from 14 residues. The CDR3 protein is CASSLLIDSTEAFF. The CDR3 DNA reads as TGTGCCAGCAGTTTATTGATCGACAGCACTGAAGCTTTCTTT.

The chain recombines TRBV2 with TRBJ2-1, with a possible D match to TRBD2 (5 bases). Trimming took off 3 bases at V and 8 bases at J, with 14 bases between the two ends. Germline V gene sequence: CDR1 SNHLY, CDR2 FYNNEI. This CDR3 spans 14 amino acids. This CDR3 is CASSDALAGDEQFF. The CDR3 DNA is TGTGCCAGCAGTGATGCTCTAGCAGGCGATGAGCAGTTCTTC.

The chain's CDR3 is CASSQELQGAYEQYF. The CDR3 DNA sequence: TGTGCCAGCAGCCAAGAATTACAGGGGGCGTACGAGCAGTACTTC. The chain combines TRBV3-1 (or the pseudogene TRBV3-2) with TRBJ2-7; TRBD1 matches at 9 bases. Germline trimming cut 0 bases from V and 4 bases from J; bases unmatched to any gene: 4. The CDR3 has 15 residues. CDR1 LGHDT and CDR2 YNNKEL come from the germline V gene (reference sequence).

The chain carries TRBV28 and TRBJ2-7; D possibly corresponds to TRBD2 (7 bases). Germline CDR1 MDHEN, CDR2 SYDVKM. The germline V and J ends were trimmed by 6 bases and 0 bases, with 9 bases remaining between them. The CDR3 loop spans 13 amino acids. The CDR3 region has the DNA TGTGCCAGCAGCCGGGGGGCCTCCTACGAGCAGTACTTC. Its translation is CASSRGASYEQYF.

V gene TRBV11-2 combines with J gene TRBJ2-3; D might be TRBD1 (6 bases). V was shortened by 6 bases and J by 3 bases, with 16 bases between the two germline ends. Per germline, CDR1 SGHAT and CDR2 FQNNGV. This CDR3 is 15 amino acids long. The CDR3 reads CASRLTGIFTDTQYF. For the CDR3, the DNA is TGTGCCAGCAGGTTAACAGGGATTTTTACAGATACGCAGTATTTT.

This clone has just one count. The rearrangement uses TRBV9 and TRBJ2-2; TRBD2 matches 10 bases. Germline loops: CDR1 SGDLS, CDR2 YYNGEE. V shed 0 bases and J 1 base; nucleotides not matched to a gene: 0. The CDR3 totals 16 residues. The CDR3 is CASSVGLAGNTGELFF. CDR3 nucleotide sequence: TGTGCCAGCAGCGTAGGACTAGCGGGGAACACCGGGGAGCTGTTTTTT. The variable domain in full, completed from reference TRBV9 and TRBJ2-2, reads DSGVTQTPKHLITATGQRVTLRCSPRSGDLSVYWYQQSLDQGLQFLIQYYNGEERAKGNILERFSAQQFPDLHSELNLSSLELGDSALYFCASSVGLAGNTGELFFGEGSRLTVL.

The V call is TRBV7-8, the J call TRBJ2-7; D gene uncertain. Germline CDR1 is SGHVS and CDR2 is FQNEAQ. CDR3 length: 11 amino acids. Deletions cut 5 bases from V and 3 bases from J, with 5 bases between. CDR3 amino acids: CASSLIYEQYF. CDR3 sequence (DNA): TGTGCCAGCAGCCTGATCTACGAGCAGTACTTC.

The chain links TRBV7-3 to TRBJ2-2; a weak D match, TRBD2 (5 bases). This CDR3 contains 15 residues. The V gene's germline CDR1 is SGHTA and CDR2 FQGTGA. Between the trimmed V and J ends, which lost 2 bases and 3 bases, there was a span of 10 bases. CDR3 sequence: CASSLDQRDTGELFF. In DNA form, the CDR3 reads TGTGCCAGCAGCTTAGACCAGAGGGACACCGGGGAGCTGTTTTTT.

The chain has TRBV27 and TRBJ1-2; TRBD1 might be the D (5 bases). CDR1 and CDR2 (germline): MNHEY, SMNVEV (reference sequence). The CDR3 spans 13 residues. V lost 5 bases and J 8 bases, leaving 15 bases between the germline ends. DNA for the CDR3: TGTGCCAGCAGTGCCGCGGGGGGGATGGGCTACACCTTC. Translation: CASSAAGGMGYTF.

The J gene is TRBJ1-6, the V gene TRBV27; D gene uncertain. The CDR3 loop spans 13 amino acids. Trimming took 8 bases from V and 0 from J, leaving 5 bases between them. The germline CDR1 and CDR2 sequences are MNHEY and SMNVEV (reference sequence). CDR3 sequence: CASRGSYNSPLHF. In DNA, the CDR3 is TGTGCCAGCCGGGGCTCCTATAATTCACCCCTCCACTTT.

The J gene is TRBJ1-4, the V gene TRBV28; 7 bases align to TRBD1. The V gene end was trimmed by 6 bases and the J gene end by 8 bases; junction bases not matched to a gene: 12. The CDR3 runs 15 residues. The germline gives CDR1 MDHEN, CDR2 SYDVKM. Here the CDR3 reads CASSRRQGVWEKLFF. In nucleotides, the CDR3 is TGTGCCAGCAGCCGTCGACAGGGAGTGTGGGAAAAACTGTTTTTT.

This CDR3 is CAWRQNYGYTF. CDR3 DNA sequence: TGTGCCTGGAGGCAGAACTATGGCTACACCTTC. The gene calls are TRBV30 and TRBJ1-2; D is ambiguous. The V end was cut by 3 bases, the J end by 2 bases, with 4 bases between. The germline gives CDR1 GTSNPN, CDR2 SVGIG (reference sequence). The CDR3 spans 11 residues.

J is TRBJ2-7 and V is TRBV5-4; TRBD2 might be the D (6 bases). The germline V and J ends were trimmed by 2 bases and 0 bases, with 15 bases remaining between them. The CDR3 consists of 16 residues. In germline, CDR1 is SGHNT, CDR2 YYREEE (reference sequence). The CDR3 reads CASSLVGGTISYEQYF. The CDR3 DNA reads TGTGCCAGCAGCTTAGTAGGCGGGACGATCTCCTACGAGCAGTACTTC.

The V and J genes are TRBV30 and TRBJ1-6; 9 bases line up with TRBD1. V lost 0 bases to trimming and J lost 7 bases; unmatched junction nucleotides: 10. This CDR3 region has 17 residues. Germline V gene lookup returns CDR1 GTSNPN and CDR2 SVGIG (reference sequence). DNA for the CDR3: TGTGCCTGGAGTGTAAGACCCGGGACAGGGAGAAATTCACCCCTCCACTTT. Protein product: CAWSVRPGTGRNSPLHF.

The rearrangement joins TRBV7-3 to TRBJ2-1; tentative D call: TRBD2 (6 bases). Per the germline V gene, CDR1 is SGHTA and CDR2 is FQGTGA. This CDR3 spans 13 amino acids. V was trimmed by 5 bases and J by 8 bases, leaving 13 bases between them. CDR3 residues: CASSPPQRDEQFF. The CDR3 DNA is TGTGCCAGCAGCCCTCCACAGCGGGATGAGCAGTTCTTC.

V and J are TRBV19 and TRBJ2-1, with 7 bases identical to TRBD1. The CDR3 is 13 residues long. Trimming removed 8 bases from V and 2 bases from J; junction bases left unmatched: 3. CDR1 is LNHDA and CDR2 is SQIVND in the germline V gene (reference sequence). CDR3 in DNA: TGTGCCAGTGAGACAGGGACCTACAATGAGCAGTTCTTC. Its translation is CASETGTYNEQFF.

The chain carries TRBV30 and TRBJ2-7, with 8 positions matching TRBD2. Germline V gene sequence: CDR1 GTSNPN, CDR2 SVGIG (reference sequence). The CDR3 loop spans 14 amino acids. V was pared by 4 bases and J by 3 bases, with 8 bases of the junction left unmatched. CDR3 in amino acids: CAWTTSGTRYEQYF. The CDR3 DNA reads TGTGCCTGGACTACTAGCGGTACACGCTACGAGCAGTACTTC.

The CDR3 DNA is TGTGCCAGCAGCCGTCTGACAGACGCGACTCCTGAAGCTTTCTTT. Translation: CASSRLTDATPEAFF. V gene TRBV5-4 combines with J gene TRBJ1-1; maybe TRBD1 (5 bases). V lost 4 bases, J lost 6 bases, and 19 bases lay in between. This CDR3 has 15 amino acids. Germline-derived CDR1 and CDR2 are SGHNT and YYREEE (reference sequence).

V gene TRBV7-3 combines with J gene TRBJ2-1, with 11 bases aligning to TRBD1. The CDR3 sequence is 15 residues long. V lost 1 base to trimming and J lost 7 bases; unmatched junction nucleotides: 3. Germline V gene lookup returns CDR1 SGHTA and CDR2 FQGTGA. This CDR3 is CASSLRDRGKNEQFF. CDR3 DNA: TGTGCCAGCAGCTTAAGGGACAGGGGGAAGAATGAGCAGTTCTTC.

CDR3 bases: TGTGCCAGCAGCTTGGGGGCCTACGAGCAGTACTTC. Amino acid sequence: CASSLGAYEQYF. The chain uses TRBV5-8 and TRBJ2-7; no clear D. There are 12 residues in the CDR3. Per the germline V gene, CDR1 is SGHTS and CDR2 is YDEGEE. The ends were cut back, 0 bases at V and 2 bases at J, with 3 bases in the middle.